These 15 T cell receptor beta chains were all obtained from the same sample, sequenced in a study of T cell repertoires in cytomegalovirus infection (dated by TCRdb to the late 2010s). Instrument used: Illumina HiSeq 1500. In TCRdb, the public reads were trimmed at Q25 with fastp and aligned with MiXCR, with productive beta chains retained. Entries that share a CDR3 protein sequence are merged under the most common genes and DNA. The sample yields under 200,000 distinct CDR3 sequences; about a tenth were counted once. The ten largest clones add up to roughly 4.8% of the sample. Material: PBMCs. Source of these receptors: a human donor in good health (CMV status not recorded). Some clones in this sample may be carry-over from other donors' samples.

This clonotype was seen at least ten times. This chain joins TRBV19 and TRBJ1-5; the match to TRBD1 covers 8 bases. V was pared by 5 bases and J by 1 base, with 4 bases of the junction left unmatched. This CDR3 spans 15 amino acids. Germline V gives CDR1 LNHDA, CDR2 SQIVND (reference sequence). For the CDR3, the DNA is TGTGCCAGTAGTTTCGGACAGGGAAGCAATCAGCCCCAGCATTTT. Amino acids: CASSFGQGSNQPQHF.

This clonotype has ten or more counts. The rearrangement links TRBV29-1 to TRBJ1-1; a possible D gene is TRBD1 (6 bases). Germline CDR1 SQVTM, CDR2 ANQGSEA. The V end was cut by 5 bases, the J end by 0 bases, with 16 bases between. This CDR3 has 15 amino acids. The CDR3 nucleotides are TGCAGCGTTTGGGGGCCGGTGATCATGAACACTGAAGCTTTCTTT. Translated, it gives CSVWGPVIMNTEAFF.

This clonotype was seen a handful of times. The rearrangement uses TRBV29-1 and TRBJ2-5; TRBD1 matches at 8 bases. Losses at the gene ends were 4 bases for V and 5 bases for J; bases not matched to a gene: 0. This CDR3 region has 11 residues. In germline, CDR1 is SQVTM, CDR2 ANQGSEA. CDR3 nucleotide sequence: TGCAGCGTTGGACAGGGGGAGACCCAGTACTTC. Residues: CSVGQGETQYF.

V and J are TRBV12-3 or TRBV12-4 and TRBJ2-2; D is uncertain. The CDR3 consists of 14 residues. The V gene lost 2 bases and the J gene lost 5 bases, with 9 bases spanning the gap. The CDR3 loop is CASSLSLGTGELFF. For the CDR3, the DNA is TGTGCCAGCAGTTTATCGCTCGGGACCGGGGAGCTGTTTTTT.

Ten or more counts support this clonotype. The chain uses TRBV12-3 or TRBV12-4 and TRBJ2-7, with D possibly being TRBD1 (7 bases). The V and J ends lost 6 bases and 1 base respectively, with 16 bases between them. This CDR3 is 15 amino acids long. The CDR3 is CASSRAGQPSYEQYF. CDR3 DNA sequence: TGTGCCAGCAGCCGGGCGGGACAGCCTTCCTACGAGCAGTACTTC.

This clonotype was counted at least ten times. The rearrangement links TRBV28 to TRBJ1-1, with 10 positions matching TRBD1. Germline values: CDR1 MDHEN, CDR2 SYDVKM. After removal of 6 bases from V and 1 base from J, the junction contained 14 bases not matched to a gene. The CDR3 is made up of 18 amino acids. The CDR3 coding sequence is TGTGCCAGCAGAAGGGACAGGGGAATTGTTGGCTGGAACACTGAAGCTTTCTTT. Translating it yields CASRRDRGIVGWNTEAFF.

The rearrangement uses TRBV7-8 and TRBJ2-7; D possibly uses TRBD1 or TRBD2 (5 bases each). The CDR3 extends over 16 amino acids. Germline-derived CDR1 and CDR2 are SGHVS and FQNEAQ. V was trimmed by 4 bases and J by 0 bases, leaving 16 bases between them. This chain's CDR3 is CASSSHGATSSYEQYF. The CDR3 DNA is TGTGCCAGCAGCTCCCACGGGGCGACCAGCTCCTACGAGCAGTACTTC.

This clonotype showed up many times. CDR3 in amino acids: CASSPVRTGTTYEQYF. CDR3 in DNA: TGTGCCAGCAGCCCCGTTCGGACAGGCACAACCTACGAGCAGTACTTC. V is TRBV5-6 and J is TRBJ2-7, with TRBD1 matching over 7 bases. Germline loops: CDR1 SGHDT, CDR2 YYEEEE. V dropped 4 bases and J dropped 2; count of bases not matched to a gene: 12. The CDR3 contains 16 residues.

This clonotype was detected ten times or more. CDR3 loop: CASSLVFPGGTGNTGELFF. CDR3 DNA: TGTGCCAGCAGCTTAGTATTCCCTGGAGGGACTGGTAACACCGGGGAGCTGTTTTTT. The rearrangement links TRBV7-2 to TRBJ2-2; perhaps TRBD2 as D (6 bases). The CDR3 is 19 amino acids. Germline V gene lookup returns CDR1 SGHTA and CDR2 FQGNSA. The V gene lost 1 base and the J gene lost 2 bases, with 20 bases spanning the gap.

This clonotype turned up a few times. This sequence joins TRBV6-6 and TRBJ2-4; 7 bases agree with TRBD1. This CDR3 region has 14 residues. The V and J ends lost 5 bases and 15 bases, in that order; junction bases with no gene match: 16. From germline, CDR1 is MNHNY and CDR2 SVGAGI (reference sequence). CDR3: CASSPPDRTRSRYF. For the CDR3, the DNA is TGTGCCAGCAGTCCCCCGGACAGGACAAGGAGCAGGTACTTC.

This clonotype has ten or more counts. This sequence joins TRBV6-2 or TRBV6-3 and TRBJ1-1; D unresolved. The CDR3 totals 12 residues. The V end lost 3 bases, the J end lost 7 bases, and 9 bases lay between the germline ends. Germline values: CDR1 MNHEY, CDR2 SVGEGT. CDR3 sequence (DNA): TGTGCCAGCAGTTATACAACAGATGAAGCTTTCTTT. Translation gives CASSYTTDEAFF.

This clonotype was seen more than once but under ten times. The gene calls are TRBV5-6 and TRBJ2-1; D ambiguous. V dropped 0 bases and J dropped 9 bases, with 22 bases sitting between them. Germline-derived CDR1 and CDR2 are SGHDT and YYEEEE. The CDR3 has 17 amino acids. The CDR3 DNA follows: TGTGCCAGCAGCTTGGGCCCTCCCCGTGCGACGTTTGGTGAGCAGTTCTTC. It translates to CASSLGPPRATFGEQFF.

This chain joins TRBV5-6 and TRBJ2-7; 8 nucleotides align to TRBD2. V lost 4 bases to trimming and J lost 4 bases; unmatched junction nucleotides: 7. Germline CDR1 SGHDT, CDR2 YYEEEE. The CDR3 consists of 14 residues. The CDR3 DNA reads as TGTGCCAGCAGCCCGAGGGGACTAGTGTACGAGCAGTACTTC. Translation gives CASSPRGLVYEQYF.

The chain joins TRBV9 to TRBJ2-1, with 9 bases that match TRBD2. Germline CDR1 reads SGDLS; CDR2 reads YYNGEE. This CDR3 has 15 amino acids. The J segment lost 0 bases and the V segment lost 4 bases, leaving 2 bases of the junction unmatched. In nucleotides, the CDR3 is TGTGCCAGCAGCTCTAGCGGGACCTCCTACAATGAGCAGTTCTTC. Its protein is CASSSSGTSYNEQFF.

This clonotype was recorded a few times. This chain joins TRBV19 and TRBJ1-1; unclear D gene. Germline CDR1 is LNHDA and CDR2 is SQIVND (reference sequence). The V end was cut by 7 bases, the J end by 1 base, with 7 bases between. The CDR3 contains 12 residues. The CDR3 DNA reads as TGTGCCAGTAAGGCGAGGAACACTGAAGCTTTCTTT. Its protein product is CASKARNTEAFF.